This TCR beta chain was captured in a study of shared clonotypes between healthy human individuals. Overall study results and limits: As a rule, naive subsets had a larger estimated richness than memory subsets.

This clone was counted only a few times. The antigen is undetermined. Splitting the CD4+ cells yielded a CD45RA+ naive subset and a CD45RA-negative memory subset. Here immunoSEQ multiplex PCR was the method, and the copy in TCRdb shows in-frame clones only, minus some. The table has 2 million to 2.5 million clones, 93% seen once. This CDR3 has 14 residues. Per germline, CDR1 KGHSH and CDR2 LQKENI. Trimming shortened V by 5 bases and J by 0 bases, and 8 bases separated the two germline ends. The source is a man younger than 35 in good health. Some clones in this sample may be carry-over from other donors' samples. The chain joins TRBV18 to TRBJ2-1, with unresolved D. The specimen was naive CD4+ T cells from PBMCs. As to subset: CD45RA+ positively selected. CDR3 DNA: TGTGCCAGCTCAGACGGTAGCTCCTACAATGAGCAGTTCTTC. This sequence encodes CASSDGSSYNEQFF.